Listed below are T cell receptor beta chains from one sample, sequenced in a study of control samples from healthy donors and cancer patients. The data were produced by immunoSEQ multiplex PCR, yet TCRdb's version contains in-frame clones alone and is incomplete. The sample includes fewer than 65,000 clones, 80% of them seen just once. The sequencing input was blood. Receptors were obtained from a man aged 65 to 79 in good health. Both conserved end residues are part of each CDR3. D genes are given only for firm matches. Part of the rows lack a size; the others show once, few, many or a class for expanded clones.

size: .
J: TRBJ1-1
V: TRBV28
length: 15
D: .
CDR3: CASSFRGAGNTEAFF
DNA: TGTGCCAGCAGTTTTAGGGGGGCGGGGAACACTGAAGCTTTCTTT

size: .
J: TRBJ2-7
V: TRBV19
length: 14
D: TRBD1
CDR3: CASSIEGQSYEQYF
DNA: TGTGCCAGTAGTATTGAGGGACAGAGCTACGAGCAGTACTTC

size: .
J: TRBJ2-2
V: TRBV3-1/TRBV3-2
length: 19
D: TRBD2
CDR3: CASSHLGGLAGINTGELFF
DNA: TGTGCCAGCAGCCATCTAGGGGGACTAGCGGGGATAAACACCGGGGAGCTGTTTTTT

size: few
J: TRBJ1-5
V: TRBV2
length: 14
D: TRBD1
CDR3: CASSSQGMGWPQHF
DNA: TGTGCCAGCAGCTCACAGGGGATGGGATGGCCCCAGCATTTT

size: .
J: TRBJ2-1
V: TRBV15
length: 16
D: .
CDR3: CATSGWTGRGYNEQFF
DNA: TGTGCCACCAGCGGGTGGACAGGGAGGGGGTACAATGAGCAGTTCTTC

size: .
J: TRBJ1-2
V: TRBV18
length: 17
D: .
CDR3: CASSPRQENLLNYGYTF
DNA: TGTGCCAGCTCACCAAGACAGGAGAATTTGCTTAACTATGGCTACACCTTC

size: .
J: TRBJ2-7
V: TRBV4-1
length: 14
D: TRBD1
CDR3: CASSQAPTGDEQYF
DNA: TGCGCCAGCAGCCAAGCCCCGACAGGGGACGAGCAGTACTTC

size: .
J: TRBJ2-2
V: TRBV5-5
length: 15
D: .
CDR3: CASSLVGANTGELFF
DNA: TGTGCCAGCAGCTTGGTGGGGGCGAACACCGGGGAGCTGTTTTTT

size: .
J: TRBJ2-1
V: TRBV9
length: 16
D: .
CDR3: CASSGGQGPPYNEQFF
DNA: TGTGCCAGCAGCGGGGGCCAGGGTCCTCCCTACAATGAGCAGTTCTTC

size: .
J: TRBJ2-3
V: TRBV5-1
length: 19
D: TRBD2
CDR3: CASSWGLAGNEIGGDTQYF
DNA: TGCGCCAGCAGCTGGGGACTAGCGGGAAATGAAATCGGGGGAGATACGCAGTATTTT

size: .
J: TRBJ1-2
V: TRBV2
length: 13
D: .
CDR3: CASSDRGPRGYTF
DNA: TGTGCCAGCAGTGACCGGGGCCCCAGAGGCTACACCTTC

size: .
J: TRBJ1-2
V: TRBV9
length: 13
D: .
CDR3: CASRTDTTYGYTF
DNA: TGTGCCAGCAGAACAGACACTACCTATGGCTACACCTTC

size: .
J: TRBJ2-3
V: TRBV5-4
length: 18
D: TRBD2
CDR3: CASSDRSGTSGPTDTQYF
DNA: TGTGCCAGCAGCGACCGCTCAGGGACTAGCGGTCCCACAGATACGCAGTATTTT

size: .
J: TRBJ2-2
V: TRBV4-1
length: 15
D: .
CDR3: CASSRSGQGTGELFF
DNA: TGCGCCAGCAGCCGCTCCGGGCAGGGTACCGGGGAGCTGTTTTTT

size: .
J: TRBJ2-2
V: TRBV3-1/TRBV3-2
length: 16
D: TRBD2
CDR3: CASSQAGEGSGGELFF
DNA: TGTGCCAGCAGCCAAGCCGGGGAGGGATCTGGCGGGGAGCTGTTTTTT

size: .
J: TRBJ2-2
V: TRBV7-3
length: 12
D: .
CDR3: CASSSNTGELFF
DNA: TGTGCCAGCAGCTCGAACACCGGGGAGCTGTTTTTT

size: .
J: TRBJ1-5
V: TRBV12-3/TRBV12-4
length: 11
D: TRBD1
CDR3: CASSRTGIKHF
DNA: TGTGCCAGCAGCCGGACAGGTATAAAGCATTTT

size: .
J: TRBJ1-1
V: TRBV7-9
length: 13
D: .
CDR3: CASTLGGRTEAFF
DNA: TGTGCCAGCACCCTGGGGGGACGCACTGAAGCTTTCTTT

size: .
J: TRBJ1-3
V: TRBV7-9
length: 14
D: .
CDR3: CASSLGTLGNTIYF
DNA: TGTGCCAGCAGCTTGGGCACACTCGGAAACACCATATATTTT

size: .
J: TRBJ2-1
V: TRBV7-3
length: 15
D: TRBD2
CDR3: CASSLNGGRFDEQFF
DNA: TGTGCCAGCAGCTTAAATGGCGGGAGATTCGATGAGCAGTTCTTC

size: .
J: TRBJ2-7
V: TRBV6-5
length: 13
D: .
CDR3: CASRAPVGYEQYF
DNA: TGTGCCAGCAGAGCACCGGTAGGCTACGAGCAGTACTTC

size: .
J: TRBJ2-2
V: TRBV5-8
length: 15
D: TRBD1
CDR3: CASSLHRQGSGELFF
DNA: TGTGCCAGCAGCTTACACCGACAGGGGTCAGGGGAGCTGTTTTTT

size: .
J: TRBJ1-2
V: TRBV12-3/TRBV12-4
length: 13
D: .
CDR3: CASSFKVPYGYTF
DNA: TGTGCCAGCAGTTTCAAGGTCCCCTATGGCTACACCTTC

size: few
J: TRBJ1-5
V: TRBV2
length: 12
D: .
CDR3: CASKRGDQPQHF
DNA: TGTGCCAGCAAGAGGGGGGATCAGCCCCAGCATTTT

size: once
J: TRBJ1-3
V: TRBV4-1
length: 16
D: TRBD1
CDR3: CASSQDDRGFLNTIYF
DNA: TGCGCCAGCAGCCAAGATGACAGGGGGTTCCTAAACACCATATATTTT

size: few
J: TRBJ1-3
V: TRBV29-1
length: 11
D: .
CDR3: CSVEWGNTIYF
DNA: TGCAGCGTTGAATGGGGGAACACCATATATTTT

size: .
J: TRBJ2-7
V: TRBV7-9
length: 12
D: .
CDR3: CASSVETYEQYF
DNA: TGTGCCAGCAGCGTGGAGACCTACGAGCAGTACTTC

size: .
J: TRBJ1-4
V: TRBV29-1
length: 13
D: .
CDR3: CSVERGGDEKLFF
DNA: TGCAGCGTTGAACGGGGGGGCGATGAAAAACTGTTTTTT

size: .
J: TRBJ2-3
V: TRBV3-1/TRBV3-2
length: 15
D: TRBD2
CDR3: CASSQLLAGEDTQYF
DNA: TGTGCCAGCAGCCAATTACTCGCGGGAGAAGATACGCAGTATTTT

size: few
J: TRBJ2-7
V: TRBV5-1
length: 15
D: .
CDR3: CASSSNPGPVDEQYF
DNA: TGCGCCAGCAGCTCAAACCCGGGACCCGTTGACGAGCAGTACTTC

size: .
J: TRBJ2-7
V: TRBV5-4
length: 16
D: .
CDR3: CASSRSGRQGGDEQYF
DNA: TGTGCCAGCAGCAGATCTGGTCGGCAGGGCGGGGACGAGCAGTACTTC

size: .
J: TRBJ1-5
V: TRBV19
length: 12
D: .
CDR3: CASSMTNQPQHF
DNA: TGTGCCAGTAGTATGACCAATCAGCCCCAGCATTTT

size: .
J: TRBJ2-1
V: TRBV7-6
length: 15
D: .
CDR3: CASSPRGGIYNEQFF
DNA: TGTGCCAGCAGCCCACGGGGCGGGATCTACAATGAGCAGTTCTTC